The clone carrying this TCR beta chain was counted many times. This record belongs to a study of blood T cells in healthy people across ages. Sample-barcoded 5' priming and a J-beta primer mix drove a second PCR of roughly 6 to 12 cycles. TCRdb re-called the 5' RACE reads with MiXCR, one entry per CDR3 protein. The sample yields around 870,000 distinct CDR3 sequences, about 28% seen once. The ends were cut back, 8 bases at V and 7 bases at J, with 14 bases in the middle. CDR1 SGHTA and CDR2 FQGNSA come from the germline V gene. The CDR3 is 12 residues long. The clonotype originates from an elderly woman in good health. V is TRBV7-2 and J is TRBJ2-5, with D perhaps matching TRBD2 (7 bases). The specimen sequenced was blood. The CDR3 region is CASRGGAGTQYF. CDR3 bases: TGTGCCAGCCGAGGGGGGGCCGGGACCCAGTACTTC.